A single sample is the source of the 11 T cell receptor beta chains below, sequenced in a study of graft-versus-host responses after intestinal transplantation. Profiling relied on immunoSEQ multiplex PCR, and the TCRdb table lists in-frame clones only, not all of them. In the table there are approximately 15,000 clones, roughly 78% of which are singletons. Graft samples were processed, releasing intraepithelial and lamina propria lymphocytes. Sequencing was performed on ileum tissue, taken about 14 weeks after intestinal transplant. These receptors were obtained from a human patient who received an intestinal transplant, so some T cells may come from the graft donor.

The CDR3 nucleotides read TGTGCCACCAGCAGAGATGTGGGGACTAGCGAGAACACCGGGGAGCTGTTTTTT. Translating gives CATSRDVGTSENTGELFF. V gene TRBV15 combines with J gene TRBJ2-2; 10 bases map to TRBD2. The V and J ends lost 0 bases and 1 base, in that order; junction bases with no gene match: 5. Germline CDR1 LNHNV, CDR2 YYDKDF (reference sequence). The CDR3 runs to 18 residues.

The V call is TRBV6-1, the J call TRBJ1-2, with 8 bases aligning to TRBD1. There are 14 residues in the CDR3. The germline CDR1 and CDR2 sequences are MNHNS and SASEGT. The V and J ends lost 1 base and 5 bases, in that order; junction bases with no gene match: 3. The CDR3 nucleotides are TGTGCCAGCAGTGAAGGGACAGGGAATTATGGCTACACCTTC. Translated: CASSEGTGNYGYTF.

The J gene is TRBJ2-1, the V gene TRBV9; 12 nucleotides line up with TRBD2. This CDR3 contains 16 residues. CDR1 and CDR2 from the germline V gene are SGDLS and YYNGEE. Trimming cost V 3 bases and J 10 bases; bases outside gene matches: 11. The DNA of the CDR3 is TGTGCCAGCAGCGCCCCTGGCCTAGCGGGAGGGCAGGAGCAGTTCTTC. It translates to CASSAPGLAGGQEQFF.

This clone was seen a handful of times. The chain carries TRBV6-5 and TRBJ2-7; 11 bases map to TRBD2. The CDR3 has 14 residues. CDR1 MNHEY and CDR2 SVGAGI come from the germline V gene. Trimming cost V 5 bases and J 3 bases; bases outside gene matches: 3. The CDR3 nucleotides are TGTGCCAGCAGTCGGACTAGCGGGCTCTACGAGCAGTACTTC. It is translated as CASSRTSGLYEQYF.

The rearrangement links TRBV27 to TRBJ2-7; weak D call: TRBD1 (5 bases). Germline V gene data show CDR1 as MNHEY and CDR2 as SMNVEV (reference sequence). V was shortened by 2 bases and J by 4 bases, with 18 bases between the two germline ends. CDR3 length: 16 residues. DNA of the CDR3: TGTGCCAGCAGTTTAACATTCCTCCGACAGATTTACGAGCAGTACTTC. This sequence encodes CASSLTFLRQIYEQYF.

The chain links TRBV19 to TRBJ2-2, with TRBD1 as a possible D gene (6 bases). The CDR3 extends over 13 amino acids. Per the germline V gene, CDR1 is LNHDA and CDR2 is SQIVND (reference sequence). V was pared by 10 bases and J by 6 bases, with 15 bases between. The CDR3 DNA is TGTGCCAAAACAGTCCCAGGGGCCGGGGAGCTGTTTTTT. Its protein is CAKTVPGAGELFF.

V is TRBV13 and J is TRBJ2-7, with TRBD2 matching 11 bases. With V trimmed by 1 base and J by 6 bases, 5 bases remained unmatched. Germline V gene sequence: CDR1 PRHDT, CDR2 FYEKMQ (reference sequence). The CDR3 runs to 15 residues. CDR3 nucleotides: TGTGCCAGCAGCTTAGTGCCTAGCGGGAGGTTCGAGCAGTACTTC. The encoded protein is CASSLVPSGRFEQYF.

A few counts support this clone. The chain couples TRBV28 to TRBJ2-3; D remains unclear. In germline, CDR1 is MDHEN, CDR2 SYDVKM. The CDR3 is made up of 15 amino acids. The V gene lost 4 bases and the J gene lost 4 bases, with 15 bases spanning the gap. The CDR3 is CASSSSLSRADTQYF. In nucleotides, the CDR3 is TGTGCCAGCAGTTCGAGCCTCTCCCGGGCAGATACGCAGTATTTT. The entire variable domain, with the rest obtained from reference TRBV28 and TRBJ2-3, is as follows: DVKVTQSSRYLVKRTGEKVFLECVQDMDHENMFWYRQDPGLGLRLIYFSYDVKMKEKGDIPEGYSVSREKKERFSLILESASTNQTSMYLCASSSSLSRADTQYFGPGTRLTVL.

V usage is TRBV7-9 and J usage is TRBJ2-5, with D possibly matching TRBD1 (6 bases). Gene TRBJ2-7 matches the end of the DNA better, so the J call may be wrong. Germline values: CDR1 SEHNR, CDR2 FQNEAQ (reference sequence). The CDR3 totals 14 residues. CDR3 in amino acids: CASSLYTGPYEQYF. CDR3 sequence (DNA): TGTGCCAGCAGCTTATACACAGGGCCCTACGAGCAGTACTTC.

This clone was seen a single time. The chain employs TRBV6-5 and TRBJ1-5; D ambiguous. This CDR3 comprises 13 residues. CDR1 MNHEY and CDR2 SVGAGI come from the germline V gene. V gave up 8 bases and J gave up 4 bases, with 12 bases separating them. In nucleotides, the CDR3 is TGTGCCAGCGGGGTATTTAGTAATCAGCCCCAGCATTTT. Translated, it gives CASGVFSNQPQHF.

The gene calls are TRBV7-4 and TRBJ1-1; 7 nucleotides agree with TRBD1. J lost 5 bases, V lost 5 bases, and 2 bases had no gene match. The CDR3 covers 12 residues. In germline, CDR1 is SGHVT, CDR2 SQSDAQ. CDR3 in amino acids: CASSTQGTEAFF. The CDR3 bases are TGTGCCAGCAGCACACAGGGGACTGAAGCTTTCTTT.